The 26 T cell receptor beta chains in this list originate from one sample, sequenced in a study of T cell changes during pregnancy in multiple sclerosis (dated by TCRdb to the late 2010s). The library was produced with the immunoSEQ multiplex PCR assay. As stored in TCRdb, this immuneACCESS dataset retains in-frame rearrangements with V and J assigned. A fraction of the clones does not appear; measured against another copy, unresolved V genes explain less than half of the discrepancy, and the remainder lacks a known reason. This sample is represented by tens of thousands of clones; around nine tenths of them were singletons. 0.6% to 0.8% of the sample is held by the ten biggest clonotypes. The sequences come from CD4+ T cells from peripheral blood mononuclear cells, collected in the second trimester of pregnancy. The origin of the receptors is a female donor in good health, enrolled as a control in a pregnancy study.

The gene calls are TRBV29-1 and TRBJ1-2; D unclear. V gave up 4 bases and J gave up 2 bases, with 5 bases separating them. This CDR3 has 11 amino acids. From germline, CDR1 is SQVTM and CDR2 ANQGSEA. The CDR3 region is CSVVTNYGYTF. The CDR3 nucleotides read TGCAGCGTTGTGACAAACTATGGCTACACCTTC.

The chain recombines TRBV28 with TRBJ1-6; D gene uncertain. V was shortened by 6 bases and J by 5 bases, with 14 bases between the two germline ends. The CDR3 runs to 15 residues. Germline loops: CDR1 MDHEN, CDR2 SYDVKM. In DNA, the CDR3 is TGTGCCAGCAGACCCTTGGATAGCCATAATTCACCCCTCCACTTT. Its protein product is CASRPLDSHNSPLHF. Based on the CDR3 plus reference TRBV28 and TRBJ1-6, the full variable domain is DVKVTQSSRYLVKRTGEKVFLECVQDMDHENMFWYRQDPGLGLRLIYFSYDVKMKEKGDIPEGYSVSREKKERFSLILESASTNQTSMYLCASRPLDSHNSPLHFGNGTRLTVT.

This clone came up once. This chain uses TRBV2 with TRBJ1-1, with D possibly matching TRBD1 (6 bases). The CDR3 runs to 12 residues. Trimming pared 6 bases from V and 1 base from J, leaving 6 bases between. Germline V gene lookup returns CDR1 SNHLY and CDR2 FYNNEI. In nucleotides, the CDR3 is TGTGCCAGCAGGACAGGGAACACTGAAGCTTTCTTT. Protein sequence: CASRTGNTEAFF.

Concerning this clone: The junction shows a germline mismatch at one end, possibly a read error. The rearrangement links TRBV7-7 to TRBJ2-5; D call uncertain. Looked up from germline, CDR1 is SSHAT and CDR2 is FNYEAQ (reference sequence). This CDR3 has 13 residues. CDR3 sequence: CASSPGGQETQYF. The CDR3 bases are TGTGCTAGCAGCCCAGGTGGGCAAGAGACCCAGTACTTC.

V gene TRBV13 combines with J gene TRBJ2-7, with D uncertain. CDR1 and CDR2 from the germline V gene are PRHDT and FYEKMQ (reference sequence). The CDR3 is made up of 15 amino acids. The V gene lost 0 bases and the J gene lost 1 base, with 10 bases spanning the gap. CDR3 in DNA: TGTGCCAGCAGCTTAGGCGCAGGAAGATCCTACGAGCAGTACTTC. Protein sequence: CASSLGAGRSYEQYF.

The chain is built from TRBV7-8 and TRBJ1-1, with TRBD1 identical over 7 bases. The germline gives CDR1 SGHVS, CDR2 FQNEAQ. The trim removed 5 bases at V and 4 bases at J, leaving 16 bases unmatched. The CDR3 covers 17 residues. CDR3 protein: CASSDLKWGDRVTEAFF. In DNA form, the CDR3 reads TGTGCCAGCAGCGACCTAAAATGGGGTGACAGGGTCACTGAAGCTTTCTTT. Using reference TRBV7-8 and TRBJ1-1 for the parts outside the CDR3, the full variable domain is GAGVSQSPRYKVAKRGQDVALRCDPISGHVSLFWYQQALGQGPEFLTYFQNEAQLDKSGLPSDRFFAERPEGSVSTLKIQRTQQEDSAVYLCASSDLKWGDRVTEAFFGQGTRLTVV.

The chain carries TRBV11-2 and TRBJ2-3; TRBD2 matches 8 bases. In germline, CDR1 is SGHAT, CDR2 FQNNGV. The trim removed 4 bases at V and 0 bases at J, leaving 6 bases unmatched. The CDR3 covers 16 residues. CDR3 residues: CASSYGRGVSTDTQYF. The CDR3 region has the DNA TGTGCCAGCAGCTACGGGCGGGGGGTAAGCACAGATACGCAGTATTTT.

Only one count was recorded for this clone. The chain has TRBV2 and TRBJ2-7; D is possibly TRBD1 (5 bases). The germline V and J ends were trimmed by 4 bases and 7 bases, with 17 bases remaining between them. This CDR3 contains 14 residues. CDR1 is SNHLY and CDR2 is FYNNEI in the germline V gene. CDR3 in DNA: TGTGCCAGCAGTGTTCGTCTAGGGGAAGGGGAGCAGTACTTC. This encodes CASSVRLGEGEQYF.

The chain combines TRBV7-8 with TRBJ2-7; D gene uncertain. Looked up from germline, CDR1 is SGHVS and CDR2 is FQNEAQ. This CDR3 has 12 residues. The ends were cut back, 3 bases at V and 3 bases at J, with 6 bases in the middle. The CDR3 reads CASSLAVYEQYF. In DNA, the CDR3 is TGTGCCAGCAGCTTGGCCGTCTACGAGCAGTACTTC.

CDR3 protein: CASTRGGDVSLGVVFF. CDR3 nucleotide sequence: TGTGCCAGCACCCGAGGGGGCGATGTCTCATTGGGAGTGGTGTTTTTT. The chain is built from TRBV28 and TRBJ1-4, with TRBD1 matching 7 bases. Germline V gene sequence: CDR1 MDHEN, CDR2 SYDVKM. The CDR3 consists of 16 residues. J lost 15 bases, V lost 7 bases, and 23 bases had no gene match.

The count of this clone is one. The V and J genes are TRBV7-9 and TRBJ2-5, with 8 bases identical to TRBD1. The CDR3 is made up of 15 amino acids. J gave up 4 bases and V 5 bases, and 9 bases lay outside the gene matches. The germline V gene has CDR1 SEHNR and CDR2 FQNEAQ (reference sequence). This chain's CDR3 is CASSPGQGGRETQYF. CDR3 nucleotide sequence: TGTGCCAGCAGCCCAGGACAGGGTGGCCGAGAGACCCAGTACTTC. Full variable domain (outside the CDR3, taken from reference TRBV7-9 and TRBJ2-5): DTGVSQNPRHKITKRGQNVTFRCDPISEHNRLYWYRQTLGQGPEFLTYFQNEAQLEKSRLLSDRFSAERPKGSFSTLEIQRTEQGDSAMYLCASSPGQGGRETQYFGPGTRLLVL.

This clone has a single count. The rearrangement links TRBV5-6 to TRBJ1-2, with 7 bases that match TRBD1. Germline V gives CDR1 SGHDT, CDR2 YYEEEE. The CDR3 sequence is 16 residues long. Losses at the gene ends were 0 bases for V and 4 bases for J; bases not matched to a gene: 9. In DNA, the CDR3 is TGTGCCAGCAGCTTGGGCCAAACGACAGGGAGCTATGGCTACACCTTC. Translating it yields CASSLGQTTGSYGYTF.

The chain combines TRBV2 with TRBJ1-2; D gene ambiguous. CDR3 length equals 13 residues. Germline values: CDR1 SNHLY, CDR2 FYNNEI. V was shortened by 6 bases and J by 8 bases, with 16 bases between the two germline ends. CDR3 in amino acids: CASRSDTFLGYTF. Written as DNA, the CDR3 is TGTGCCAGCAGATCAGACACGTTTTTAGGCTACACCTTC.

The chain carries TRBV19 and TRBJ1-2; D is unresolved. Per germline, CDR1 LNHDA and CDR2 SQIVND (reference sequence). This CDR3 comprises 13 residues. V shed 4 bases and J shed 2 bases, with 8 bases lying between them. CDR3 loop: CASSKGVNYGYTF. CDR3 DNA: TGTGCCAGTAGTAAAGGAGTGAACTATGGCTACACCTTC.

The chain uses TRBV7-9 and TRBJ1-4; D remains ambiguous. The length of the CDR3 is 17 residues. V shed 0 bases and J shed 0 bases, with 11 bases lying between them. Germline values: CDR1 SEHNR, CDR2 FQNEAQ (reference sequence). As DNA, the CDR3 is TGTGCCAGCAGCTTAGCGCTGACATTCCCAACTAATGAAAAACTGTTTTTT. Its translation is CASSLALTFPTNEKLFF.

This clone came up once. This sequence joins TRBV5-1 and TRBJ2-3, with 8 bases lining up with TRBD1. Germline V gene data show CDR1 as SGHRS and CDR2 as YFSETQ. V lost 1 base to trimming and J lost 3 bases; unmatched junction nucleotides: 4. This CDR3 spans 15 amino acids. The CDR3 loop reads CASSLSGTGTDTQYF. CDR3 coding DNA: TGCGCCAGCAGCTTGTCCGGGACAGGAACAGATACGCAGTATTTT.

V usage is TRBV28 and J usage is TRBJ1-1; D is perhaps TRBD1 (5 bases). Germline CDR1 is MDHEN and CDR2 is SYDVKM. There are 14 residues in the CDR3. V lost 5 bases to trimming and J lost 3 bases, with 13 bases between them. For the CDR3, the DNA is TGTGCCAGCAGTATTCACAGGAGTGACACTGAAGCTTTCTTT. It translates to CASSIHRSDTEAFF.

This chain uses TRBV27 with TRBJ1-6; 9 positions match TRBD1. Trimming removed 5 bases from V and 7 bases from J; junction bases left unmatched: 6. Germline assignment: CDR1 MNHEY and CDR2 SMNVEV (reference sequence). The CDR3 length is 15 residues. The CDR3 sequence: CASSPTGTGNSPLHF. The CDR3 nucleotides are TGTGCCAGCAGTCCCACCGGGACAGGGAATTCACCCCTCCACTTT.

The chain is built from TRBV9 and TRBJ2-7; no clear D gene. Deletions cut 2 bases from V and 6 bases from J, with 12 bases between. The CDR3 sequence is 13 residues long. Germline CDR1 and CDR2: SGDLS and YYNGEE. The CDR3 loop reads CASSVRQEAEQYF. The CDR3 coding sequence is TGTGCCAGCAGCGTTCGCCAAGAAGCCGAGCAGTACTTC.

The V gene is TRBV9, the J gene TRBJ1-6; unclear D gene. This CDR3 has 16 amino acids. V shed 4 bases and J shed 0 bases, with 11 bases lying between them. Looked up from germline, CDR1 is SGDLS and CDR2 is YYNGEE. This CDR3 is CASSLVPDSYNSPLHF. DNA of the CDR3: TGTGCCAGCAGCCTAGTACCAGACTCCTATAATTCACCCCTCCACTTT.

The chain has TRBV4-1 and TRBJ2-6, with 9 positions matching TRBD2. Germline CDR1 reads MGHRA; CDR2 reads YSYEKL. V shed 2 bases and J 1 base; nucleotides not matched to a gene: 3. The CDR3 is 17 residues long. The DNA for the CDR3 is TGCGCCAGCAGCCAACCGGGACTAGCTTCTGGGGCCAACGTCCTGACTTTC. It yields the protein CASSQPGLASGANVLTF.

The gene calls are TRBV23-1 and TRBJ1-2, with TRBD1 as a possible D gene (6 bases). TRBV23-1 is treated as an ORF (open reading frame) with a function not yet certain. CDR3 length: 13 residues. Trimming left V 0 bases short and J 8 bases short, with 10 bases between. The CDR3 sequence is CASSQSGGRGYTF. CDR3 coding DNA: TGCGCCAGCAGTCAATCGGGGGGGCGCGGCTACACCTTC.

This CDR3 reads CASSFASGGSYEQYF. The DNA for the CDR3 is TGTGCCAGCAGTTTCGCTAGCGGGGGCTCCTACGAGCAGTACTTC. The chain is built from TRBV28 and TRBJ2-7, with 10 bases that match TRBD2. CDR1 and CDR2 (germline): MDHEN, SYDVKM. This CDR3 is 15 amino acids long. V lost 3 bases and J lost 0; bases outside the gene matches: 2.

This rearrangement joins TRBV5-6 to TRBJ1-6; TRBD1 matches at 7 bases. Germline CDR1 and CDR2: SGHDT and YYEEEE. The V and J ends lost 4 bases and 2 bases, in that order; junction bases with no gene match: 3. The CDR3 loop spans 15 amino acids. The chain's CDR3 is CASSLGQTYNSPLHF. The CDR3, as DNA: TGTGCCAGCAGCCTGGGACAGACCTATAATTCACCCCTCCACTTT.

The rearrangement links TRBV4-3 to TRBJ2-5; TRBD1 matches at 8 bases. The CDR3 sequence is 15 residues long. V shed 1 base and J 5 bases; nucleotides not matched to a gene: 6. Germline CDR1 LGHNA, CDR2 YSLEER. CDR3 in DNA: TGCGCCAGCAGCCAAGGGAACAGGGGGAGTGAGACCCAGTACTTC. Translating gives CASSQGNRGSETQYF.

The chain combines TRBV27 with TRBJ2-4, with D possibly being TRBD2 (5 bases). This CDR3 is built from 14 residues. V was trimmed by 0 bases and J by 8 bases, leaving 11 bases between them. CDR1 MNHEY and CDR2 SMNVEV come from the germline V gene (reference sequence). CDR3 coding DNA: TGTGCCAGCAGTTTATCGGCCGGGGATGACATTCAGTACTTC. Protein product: CASSLSAGDDIQYF.